The clone carrying this TCR beta chain showed up many times. What it recognizes is unknown. RNA transcripts yielded amplified TCR beta CDR3 regions. A set of HTBI primers served as the primers for a first-round RT-PCR of the TCR CDR3. TCRdb re-called the multiplex PCR reads through MiXCR, storing one row per CDR3 protein. The sample has about 640,000 distinct CDR3 sequences, around 20% seen once. Each diagnosis drew on symptoms, thyroxine, TRAb, thyroid ultrasound and orbital computed tomography findings. This specimen comes from a study of T cells in Graves' hyperthyroidism and ophthalmopathy. On the study more broadly: Before treatment of any kind, peripheral blood was taken at initial diagnosis.

Broader study findings: Stable hyperthyroidism was told apart from ophthalmopathy by a model built on 13 V-J features.

The CDR3 is made up of 13 amino acids. Germline V CDR1 and CDR2: KGHSH, LQKENI. The ends were cut back, 4 bases at V and 1 base at J, with 7 bases in the middle. The V call is TRBV18, the J call TRBJ1-1, with unresolved D. The sample taken for sequencing was blood. The sequence came from a man aged 25 to 40 with Graves' ophthalmopathy. This CDR3 reads CASSHSENTEAFF. The DNA of the CDR3 is TGTGCCAGCTCACACAGCGAGAACACTGAAGCTTTCTTT.